This T cell receptor (beta chain) was profiled in a study of cytomegalovirus exposure and HLA in healthy donors. Whole-study findings and limits: Serostatus for CMV was the only available immune exposure information.

Of note for this clone: Its antigen is as yet unknown.

The CDR3 is 14 amino acids. The V segment lost 4 bases and the J segment 6 bases; nucleotides outside the gene matches: 8. Per germline, CDR1 SQVTM and CDR2 ANQGSEA. The primer mix had 60 Vbeta and 13 Jbeta primers. The protocol was immunoSEQ multiplex PCR, while the TCRdb copy is restricted to in-frame clones and leaves out a portion. The sample yields about 150,000 clones, roughly 80% seen once. The TCR comes from a man aged 25-45 years in good health and CMV-seropositive. The rearrangement joins TRBV29-1 to TRBJ2-3; TRBD2 agrees at 9 bases. What was sequenced was PBMCs. CDR3 protein: CSVVPAGGLDTQYF. Here the CDR3 DNA reads TGCAGCGTTGTTCCAGCGGGGGGTTTGGATACGCAGTATTTT.